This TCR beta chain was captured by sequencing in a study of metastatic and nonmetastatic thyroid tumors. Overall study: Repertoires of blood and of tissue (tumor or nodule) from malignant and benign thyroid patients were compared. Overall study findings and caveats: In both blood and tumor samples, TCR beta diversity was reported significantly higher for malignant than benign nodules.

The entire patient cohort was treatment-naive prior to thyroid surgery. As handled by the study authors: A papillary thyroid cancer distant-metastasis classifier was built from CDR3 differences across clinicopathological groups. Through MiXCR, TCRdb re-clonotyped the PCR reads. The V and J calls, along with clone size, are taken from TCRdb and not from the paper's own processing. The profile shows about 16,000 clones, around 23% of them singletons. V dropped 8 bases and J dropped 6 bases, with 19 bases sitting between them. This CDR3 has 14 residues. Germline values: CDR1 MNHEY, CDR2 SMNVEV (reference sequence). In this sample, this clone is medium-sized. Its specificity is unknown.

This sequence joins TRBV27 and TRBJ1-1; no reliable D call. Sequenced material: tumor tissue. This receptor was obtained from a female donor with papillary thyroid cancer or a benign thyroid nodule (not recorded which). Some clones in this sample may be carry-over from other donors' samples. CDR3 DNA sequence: TGTGCCAGCGCCAAAGCTGCAGAGTTCCCTGAAGCTTTCTTT. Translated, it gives CASAKAAEFPEAFF.